The T cell receptor beta chain under discussion was sequenced for a study of T cells expressing NK-cell markers. Study results and limitations: More than five donors had dominant NKG2C+ clonotypes that comprised about 1.0-7.0% of their CD8+ T cells.

Following a re-call of the 5' RACE reads, TCRdb has one entry per CDR3 protein and lacks DNA. Its listing shows 450,000 to 600,000 distinct CDR3 sequences. Concerning this clonotype: The antigen is not known.

CDR3 length: 14 residues. Looked up from germline, CDR1 is SQVTM and CDR2 is ANQGSEA. Source material: blood T cells: a sorted CD56 or NKG2C T cell subset, CD4+ or CD8+ T cells, or bulk PBMC T cells (not recorded which). The source of this sequence is a man between 18 and 29 years old in good health. This chain connects TRBV29-1 to TRBJ2-1; TCRdb's D call of TRBD1 is untestable without DNA. The CDR3 reads CSVEGGTADNEQFF.